This TCR beta chain was retrieved from a study of blood T cell repertoires in COVID-19. Study information: Samples of COVID-19 (acute and convalescent) were obtained from the United States, Italy and Spain. Sources were T cells, B-cell-depleted T cells, or PBMCs; the material itself was cDNA or gDNA.

Original processing methods: Amplification from reference gene primers served as the basis for estimated nucleated cell counts. The repertoire was sequenced with immunoSEQ multiplex PCR; TCRdb's copy has only in-frame clones and lacks some. That table supplies the V and J calls and clone size; D and trimming were determined from the DNA. This sample has about 140,000 clones, with 60% to 85% found just once. This CDR3 is built from 11 residues. Trimming took off 1 base at V and 7 bases at J, with 4 bases between the two ends. Germline values: CDR1 LGHDT, CDR2 YNNKEL (reference sequence). This receptor was identified in a man in his fifties or sixties with active or convalescent COVID-19. The V and J genes are TRBV3-1 (or the pseudogene TRBV3-2) and TRBJ1-2, with D hard to call. The source material was peripheral blood. The CDR3 DNA is TGTGCCAGCAGCCAAGCGTCTGGCTACACCTTC. Its protein is CASSQASGYTF.